The 6 T cell receptor beta chains reported below all come from one sample, sequenced in a study of blood T cell repertoires in COVID-19. TCRdb's table, derived via immunoSEQ multiplex PCR, lists solely in-frame clones and lacks some. The table has about 120,000 clones, 85% to 90% seen once. Sequenced: peripheral blood. These receptor sequences come from a man in his 70s with active or convalescent COVID-19.

V gene TRBV7-9 combines with J gene TRBJ1-5; a weak D match, TRBD1 (5 bases). Trimming shortened V by 4 bases and J by 0 bases, and 19 bases separated the two germline ends. The CDR3 has 18 residues. Germline V gene sequence: CDR1 SEHNR, CDR2 FQNEAQ (reference sequence). The CDR3 bases are TGTGCCAGCAGCTCAACCCATGGTGACAGTTATAGCAATCAGCCCCAGCATTTT. Translated: CASSSTHGDSYSNQPQHF. Full variable domain (outside the CDR3, taken from reference TRBV7-9 and TRBJ1-5): DTGVSQNPRHKITKRGQNVTFRCDPISEHNRLYWYRQTLGQGPEFLTYFQNEAQLEKSRLLSDRFSAERPKGSFSTLEIQRTEQGDSAMYLCASSSTHGDSYSNQPQHFGDGTRLSIL.

The chain uses TRBV9 and TRBJ2-3; the D is unclear. The CDR3 runs to 14 residues. Trimming shortened V by 2 bases and J by 5 bases, and 12 bases separated the two germline ends. The germline gives CDR1 SGDLS, CDR2 YYNGEE. This chain's CDR3 is CASSVESMVDTQYF. The CDR3 DNA sequence: TGTGCCAGCAGCGTCGAGAGTATGGTAGATACGCAGTATTTT.

The chain combines TRBV27 with TRBJ1-5, with a weak D call TRBD1 (5 bases). The V and J ends lost 3 bases and 6 bases respectively, with 12 bases between them. The CDR3 is 14 amino acids. The germline gives CDR1 MNHEY, CDR2 SMNVEV (reference sequence). CDR3 sequence: CASSLWGVSQPQHF. The CDR3 nucleotides are TGTGCCAGCAGTTTGTGGGGGGTGTCTCAGCCCCAGCATTTT.

The chain recombines TRBV5-5 with TRBJ2-5, with D possibly matching TRBD2 (5 bases). Trimming removed 0 bases at V and 4 bases at J, with 16 bases between. The CDR3 consists of 16 residues. Germline V gene sequence: CDR1 SGHKS, CDR2 YYEKEE (reference sequence). The CDR3 DNA reads as TGTGCCAGCAGCTTGGCGGGGAATGGGGTCGGAGAGACCCAGTACTTC. Residues: CASSLAGNGVGETQYF.

This chain uses TRBV11-3 with TRBJ2-2; 7 bases are shared with TRBD1. The CDR3 has 17 residues. Trimming removed 6 bases from V and 4 bases from J; junction bases left unmatched: 14. CDR1 SGHNT and CDR2 YENEEA come from the germline V gene. CDR3: CASSSPDRDQFTGELFF. CDR3 nucleotide sequence: TGTGCCAGCAGTTCACCCGACAGGGACCAATTCACCGGGGAGCTGTTTTTT.

The rearrangement joins TRBV4-1 to TRBJ2-1; 13 bases map to TRBD2. The CDR3 contains 17 residues. J gave up 4 bases and V 1 base, and 4 bases lay outside the gene matches. Germline V gives CDR1 MGHRA, CDR2 YSYEKL. The CDR3 nucleotides read TGCGCCAGCAGCCAAGGTAAACTAGCGGGAGGGTACAATGAGCAGTTCTTC. It specifies CASSQGKLAGGYNEQFF.